This TCR beta chain was documented in a study of response to subunit inactivated influenza vaccine. Findings of the study overall: Researchers suggested that each seasonal influenza vaccination recruits few new T cells.

TCRdb reprocessed the RT-PCR reads with MiXCR, giving one entry per CDR3 protein. The table lists under 950,000 distinct CDR3 sequences, around 21% of them singletons. CDR3 length: 15 amino acids. J was trimmed by 2 bases and V by 7 bases; bases with no gene match: 10. Germline values: CDR1 DFQATT, CDR2 SNEGSKA (reference sequence). About this clonotype itself: Its antigen is as yet unknown.

The TCR originated in a man aged 45 to 65 who received an inactivated influenza vaccine. The gene calls are TRBV20-1 and TRBJ2-7, with TRBD1 identical over 11 bases. The source was PBMCs from blood, collected 5 days after vaccination. For the CDR3, the DNA is TGCAGTGTCTCTTCGTTGGACAGGGGGCCCTACGAGCAGTACTTC. Translated, it gives CSVSSLDRGPYEQYF.